Listed below are T cell receptor beta chains from one sample, sequenced in a study of blood T cell repertoires in COVID-19. Here immunoSEQ multiplex PCR was the method, and the copy in TCRdb shows in-frame clones only, minus some. This table holds some 89,000 clones, around 90% found once. Sequencing input: peripheral blood. The receptors were gathered from a man aged 45 to 65 with acute or convalescent COVID-19. The CDR3 runs from the conserved cysteine through the conserved F or W. The D gene is left open where the match is weak. Rows give clone size only sometimes, using once, few, many, or a class for an expanded clone.

D gene,clone size,J gene,V gene,CDR3 protein,CDR3 DNA
.,.,TRBJ1-6,TRBV6-2/TRBV6-3,CASSRGGSPLHF,TGTGCCAGCAGCAGGGGAGGTTCACCCCTCCACTTT
.,.,TRBJ2-3,TRBV11-2,CASSSIRGRSTDTQYF,TGTGCCAGCAGCTCCATCAGGGGTAGAAGCACAGATACGCAGTATTTT
TRBD1,.,TRBJ1-1,TRBV15,CATKRTGIGAEAFF,TGTGCCACTAAGAGGACAGGGATAGGGGCTGAAGCTTTCTTT
.,.,TRBJ2-5,TRBV29-1,CSVAPGSAQETQYF,TGCAGCGTTGCTCCAGGGTCGGCCCAAGAGACCCAGTACTTC
TRBD1,.,TRBJ1-2,TRBV24-1,CATSDRTGDGYGYTF,TGTGCCACCAGTGATCGGACAGGGGATGGGTATGGCTACACCTTC
.,medium-sized,TRBJ2-1,TRBV10-3,CAITRTVNEQFF,TGTGCCATCACTAGGACAGTCAATGAGCAGTTCTTC
.,.,TRBJ2-2,TRBV5-6,CASSPQGRGTGELFF,TGTGCCAGCAGCCCCCAAGGGAGAGGCACCGGGGAGCTGTTTTTT
TRBD2,.,TRBJ2-3,TRBV19,CASSWTSGSTDTQYF,TGTGCCAGTAGTTGGACTAGCGGGAGCACAGATACGCAGTATTTT
TRBD1,.,TRBJ2-1,TRBV19,CASSRETGTGASYNEQFF,TGTGCCAGTAGCCGAGAAACCGGGACAGGGGCATCCTACAATGAGCAGTTCTTC
.,.,TRBJ1-2,TRBV14,CASSLDGFDGYTF,TGTGCCAGCAGTCTAGACGGCTTTGATGGCTACACCTTC
.,.,TRBJ1-3,TRBV7-8,CASSHDSSGNTIYF,TGTGCCAGCAGCCATGACAGCTCTGGAAACACCATATATTTT
TRBD1,.,TRBJ1-6,TRBV4-3,CASSQQTGNSPLHF,TGCGCCAGCAGCCAGCAGACAGGGAATTCACCCCTCCACTTT
TRBD1,.,TRBJ1-4,TRBV6-5,CASERDRDEKLFF,TGTGCCAGTGAAAGGGACAGGGACGAAAAACTGTTTTTT
.,.,TRBJ2-3,TRBV7-5,CARSPRGVQGGADTQYF,TGTGCCAGAAGCCCCCGAGGGGTCCAGGGCGGGGCAGATACGCAGTATTTT
TRBD1,.,TRBJ2-3,TRBV10-1,CASSGTGSTDTQYF,TGCGCCAGTTCCGGGACAGGGAGCACAGATACGCAGTATTTT
TRBD1,.,TRBJ2-1,TRBV28,CASSTDRGLYNEQFF,TGTGCCAGCAGTACGGACAGGGGGCTCTACAATGAGCAGTTCTTC
.,.,TRBJ1-2,TRBV29-1,CSVTGIGYGYTF,TGCAGCGTGACAGGAATTGGCTATGGCTACACCTTC
.,.,TRBJ1-3,TRBV9,CASSVGPGSGNTIYF,TGTGCCAGCAGCGTAGGGCCGGGATCTGGAAACACCATATATTTT
TRBD2,.,TRBJ2-3,TRBV9,CASSVDLAANTDTQYF,TGTGCCAGCAGCGTAGATCTAGCGGCCAACACAGATACGCAGTATTTT
TRBD1,.,TRBJ1-2,TRBV27,CASSPNRGRSYGYTF,TGTGCCAGCAGTCCCAACAGGGGGCGCAGCTATGGCTACACCTTC
.,once,TRBJ1-6,TRBV11-2,CASSLSGRPNSPLHF,TGTGCCAGCAGCTTAAGTGGCAGGCCTAATTCACCCCTCCACTTT
TRBD1,.,TRBJ2-1,TRBV5-5,CASSWGTGEAEQFF,TGTGCCAGCAGCTGGGGGACAGGGGAGGCTGAGCAGTTCTTC
.,.,TRBJ1-6,TRBV6-5,CASSLHGGTYNSPLHF,TGTGCCAGCAGTTTGCATGGGGGCACCTATAATTCACCCCTCCACTTT
.,.,TRBJ1-3,TRBV10-1,CARSSGNTIYF,TGCGCCCGGAGCTCTGGAAACACCATATATTTT
.,.,TRBJ2-1,TRBV2,CASRLSLNNEQFF,TGTGCCAGCAGATTATCGCTAAACAATGAGCAGTTCTTC
.,.,TRBJ1-5,TRBV5-8,CASSLGAQTFNQPQHF,TGTGCCAGCAGCTTGGGTGCACAGACATTCAATCAGCCCCAGCATTTT
.,once,TRBJ2-2,TRBV3-1/TRBV3-2,CASSRGQANTGELFF,TGTGCCAGCAGCCGTGGGCAGGCGAACACCGGGGAGCTGTTTTTT
TRBD1,once,TRBJ1-1,TRBV27,CASSLREDRNEAFF,TGTGCCAGCAGTTTAAGGGAGGACAGGAATGAAGCTTTCTTT
TRBD2,.,TRBJ2-2,TRBV7-9,CASSPQKPRLAGTGELFF,TGTGCCAGCAGCCCTCAAAAACCACGACTAGCGGGGACCGGGGAGCTGTTTTTT
.,.,TRBJ1-2,TRBV12-3/TRBV12-4,CASSWSDPYGYTF,TGTGCCAGCAGTTGGAGTGACCCGTATGGCTACACCTTC
.,.,TRBJ1-5,TRBV28,CASSFKGWRSNQPQHF,TGTGCCAGCAGTTTCAAGGGATGGAGGAGCAATCAGCCCCAGCATTTT
.,.,TRBJ2-3,TRBV11-2,CASSLGRAGWSADTQYF,TGTGCCAGCAGCTTAGGAAGGGCAGGGTGGTCGGCAGATACGCAGTATTTT
.,.,TRBJ2-3,TRBV28,CASSLRGTDTQYF,TGTGCCAGCAGTTTACGCGGCACAGATACGCAGTATTTT
TRBD1,.,TRBJ1-4,TRBV7-2,CASSDPGQAEAEKLFF,TGTGCCAGCAGCGATCCGGGACAGGCTGAGGCTGAAAAACTGTTTTTT
TRBD1,.,TRBJ2-7,TRBV7-9,CASSFPGQGIHEQYF,TGTGCCAGCAGCTTTCCGGGACAGGGGATCCACGAGCAGTACTTC
TRBD2,.,TRBJ2-1,TRBV9,CASSVQLGTGGNEQFF,TGTGCCAGCAGCGTCCAACTGGGGACGGGGGGCAATGAGCAGTTCTTC
TRBD2,.,TRBJ2-3,TRBV4-1,CASSQVSSGGPSTDTQYF,TGCGCCAGCAGCCAAGTCAGTTCGGGGGGGCCTAGCACAGATACGCAGTATTTT
.,few,TRBJ1-4,TRBV9,CASSVDTGKAEKLFF,TGTGCCAGCAGCGTAGACACAGGGAAGGCTGAAAAACTGTTTTTT
TRBD2,once,TRBJ2-7,TRBV19,CASSAGTSLYEQYF,TGTGCCAGTAGTGCCGGGACTAGCTTGTACGAGCAGTACTTC
.,.,TRBJ1-2,TRBV7-9,CASSLWDIQTGYTF,TGTGCCAGCAGCTTATGGGACATCCAAACGGGCTACACCTTC
TRBD2,few,TRBJ2-3,TRBV5-4,CASSSQRGAITDTQYF,TGTGCCAGCAGCTCCCAGCGGGGGGCCATCACAGATACGCAGTATTTT
.,.,TRBJ1-2,TRBV6-5,CASSYSFRSNGYTF,TGTGCCAGCAGTTACTCGTTCCGGAGCAATGGCTACACCTTC
.,.,TRBJ2-5,TRBV5-1,CASSLRQGPETQYF,TGCGCCAGCAGCTTGCGGCAGGGCCCAGAGACCCAGTACTTC
.,.,TRBJ1-1,TRBV3-1/TRBV3-2,CASGEGSTEAFF,TGTGCCAGCGGAGAAGGGAGCACTGAAGCTTTCTTT
.,once,TRBJ2-7,TRBV18,CASSPPTPTYEQYF,TGTGCCAGCTCACCCCCTACGCCAACTTACGAGCAGTACTTC
TRBD1,.,TRBJ1-2,TRBV3-1/TRBV3-2,CASSHTQGARGGYTF,TGTGCCAGCAGCCACACTCAGGGGGCGCGTGGTGGCTACACCTTC
.,.,TRBJ2-7,TRBV19,CASSETGGAYEQYF,TGTGCCAGTAGTGAGACTGGTGGAGCATACGAGCAGTACTTC
TRBD2,.,TRBJ2-7,TRBV9,CASSVDPLAGDSEQYF,TGTGCCAGCAGCGTAGATCCACTAGCGGGAGACAGCGAGCAGTACTTC
.,.,TRBJ2-1,TRBV27,CASSLNGRVYNEQFF,TGTGCCAGCAGTTTAAACGGGAGAGTCTACAATGAGCAGTTCTTC
.,few,TRBJ2-3,TRBV19,CASSIEGTDTQYF,TGTGCCAGTAGTATTGAGGGAACAGATACGCAGTATTTT
.,few,TRBJ2-2,TRBV5-1,CASSLGTANTGELFF,TGCGCCAGCAGCTTGGGGACAGCGAACACCGGGGAGCTGTTTTTT
.,.,TRBJ1-5,TRBV19,CASSVLTGPQHF,TGTGCCAGTAGTGTATTAACGGGGCCCCAGCATTTT
.,.,TRBJ2-1,TRBV11-3,CASSLYSGGDEQFF,TGTGCCAGCAGCTTATATAGCGGAGGGGATGAGCAGTTCTTC
.,.,TRBJ2-5,TRBV2,CASRPGTAFGTQYF,TGTGCCAGTCGGCCCGGGACTGCCTTTGGGACCCAGTACTTC
TRBD2,.,TRBJ2-3,TRBV9,CASSRRLAREEDTQYF,TGTGCCAGCAGCCGGCGACTAGCGAGGGAGGAAGATACGCAGTATTTT
.,.,TRBJ2-7,TRBV24-1,CATELAGEQYF,TGTGCCACCGAACTTGCGGGCGAGCAGTACTTC
.,.,TRBJ1-2,TRBV5-1,CASSSDGIYGYTF,TGCGCCAGCAGCTCGGACGGGATCTATGGCTACACCTTC
TRBD2,.,TRBJ2-1,TRBV2,CASRKREGRNEQFF,TGTGCCAGCAGGAAACGGGAGGGTCGCAATGAGCAGTTCTTC
.,.,TRBJ2-1,TRBV27,CASSLGGPFYNEQFF,TGTGCCAGCAGTTTGGGGGGACCTTTCTACAATGAGCAGTTCTTC